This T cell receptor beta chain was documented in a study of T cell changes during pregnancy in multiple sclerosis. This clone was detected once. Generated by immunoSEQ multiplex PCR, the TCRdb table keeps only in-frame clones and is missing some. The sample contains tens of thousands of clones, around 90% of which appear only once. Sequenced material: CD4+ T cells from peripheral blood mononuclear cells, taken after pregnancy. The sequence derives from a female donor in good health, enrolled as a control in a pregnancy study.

The CDR3 nucleotides are TGCAGCGTTGAAGATGGGGGGGGGACCCAGTACTTC. Encoded protein: CSVEDGGGTQYF. The V and J genes are TRBV29-1 and TRBJ2-5; TRBD2 agrees at 7 bases. Losses at the gene ends were 0 bases for V and 7 bases for J; bases not matched to a gene: 2. CDR1 and CDR2 from the germline V gene are SQVTM and ANQGSEA. The CDR3 totals 12 residues.